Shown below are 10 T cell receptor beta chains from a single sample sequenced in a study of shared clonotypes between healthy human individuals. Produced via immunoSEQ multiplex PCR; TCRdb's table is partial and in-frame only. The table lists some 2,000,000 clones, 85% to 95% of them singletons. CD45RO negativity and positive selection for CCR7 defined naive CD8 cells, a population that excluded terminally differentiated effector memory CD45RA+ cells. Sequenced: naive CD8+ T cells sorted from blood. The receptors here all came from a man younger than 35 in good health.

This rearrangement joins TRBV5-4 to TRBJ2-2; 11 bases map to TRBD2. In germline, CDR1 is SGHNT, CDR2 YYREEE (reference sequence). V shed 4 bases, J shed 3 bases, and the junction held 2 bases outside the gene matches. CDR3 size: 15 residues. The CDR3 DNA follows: TGTGCCAGCAGCACTAGCGGGAGTTACACCGGGGAGCTGTTTTTT. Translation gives CASSTSGSYTGELFF.

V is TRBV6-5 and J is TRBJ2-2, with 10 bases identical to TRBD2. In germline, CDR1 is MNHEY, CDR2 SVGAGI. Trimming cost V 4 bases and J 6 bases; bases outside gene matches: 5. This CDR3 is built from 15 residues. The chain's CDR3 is CASSWLLAGAGELFF. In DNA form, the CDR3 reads TGTGCCAGCAGTTGGTTGCTAGCGGGAGCCGGGGAGCTGTTTTTT.

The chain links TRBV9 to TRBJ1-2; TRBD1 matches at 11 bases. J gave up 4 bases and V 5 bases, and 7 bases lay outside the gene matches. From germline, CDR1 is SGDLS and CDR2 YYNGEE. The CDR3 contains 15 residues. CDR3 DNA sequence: TGTGCCAGCAGGCCGGGGACAGGGGGGGCCTATGGCTACACCTTC. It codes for CASRPGTGGAYGYTF.

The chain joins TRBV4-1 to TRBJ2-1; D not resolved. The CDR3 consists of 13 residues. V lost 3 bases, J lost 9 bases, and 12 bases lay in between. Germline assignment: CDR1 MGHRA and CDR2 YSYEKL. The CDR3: CASSHSEGIEQFF. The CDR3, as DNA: TGCGCCAGCAGCCACAGCGAAGGTATTGAGCAGTTCTTC.

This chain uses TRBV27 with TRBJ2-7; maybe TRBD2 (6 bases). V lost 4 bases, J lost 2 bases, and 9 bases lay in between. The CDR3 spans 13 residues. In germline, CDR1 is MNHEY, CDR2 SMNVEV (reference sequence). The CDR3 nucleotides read TGTGCCAGCAGTTACAGGAGGGCCTACGAGCAGTACTTC. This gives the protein CASSYRRAYEQYF.

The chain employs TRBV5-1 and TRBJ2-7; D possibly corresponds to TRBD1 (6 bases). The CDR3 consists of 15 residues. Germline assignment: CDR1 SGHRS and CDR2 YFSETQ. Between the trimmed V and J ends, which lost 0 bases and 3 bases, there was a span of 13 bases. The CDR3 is CASSLAGDNYYEQYF. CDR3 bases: TGCGCCAGCAGCTTGGCCGGGGACAACTACTACGAGCAGTACTTC.

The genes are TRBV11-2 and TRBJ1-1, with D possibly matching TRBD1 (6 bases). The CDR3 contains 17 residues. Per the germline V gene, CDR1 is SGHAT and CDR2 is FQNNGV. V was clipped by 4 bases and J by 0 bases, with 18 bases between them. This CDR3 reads CASSSRTTGRMNTEAFF. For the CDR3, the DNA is TGTGCCAGCAGCTCCCGAACGACAGGCCGGATGAACACTGAAGCTTTCTTT.

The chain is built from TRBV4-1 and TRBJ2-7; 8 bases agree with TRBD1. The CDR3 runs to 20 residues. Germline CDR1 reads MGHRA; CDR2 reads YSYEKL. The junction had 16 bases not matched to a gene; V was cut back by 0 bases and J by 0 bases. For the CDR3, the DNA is TGCGCCAGCAGCCAAGAATCTACAAGACAGGGACAGGTTTTCTCCTACGAGCAGTACTTC. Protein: CASSQESTRQGQVFSYEQYF.

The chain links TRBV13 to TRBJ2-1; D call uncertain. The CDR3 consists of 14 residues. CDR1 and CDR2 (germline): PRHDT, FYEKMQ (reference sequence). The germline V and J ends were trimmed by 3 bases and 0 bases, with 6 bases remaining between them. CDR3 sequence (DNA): TGTGCCAGCAGCTTCCTGAGCTCCTACAATGAGCAGTTCTTC. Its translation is CASSFLSSYNEQFF.

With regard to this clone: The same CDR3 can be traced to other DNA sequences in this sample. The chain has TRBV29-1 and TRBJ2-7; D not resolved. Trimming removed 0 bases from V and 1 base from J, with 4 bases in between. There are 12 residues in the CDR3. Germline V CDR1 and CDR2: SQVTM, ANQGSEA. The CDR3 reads CSVEEGSYEQYF. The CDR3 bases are TGCAGCGTTGAAGAAGGGTCCTACGAGCAGTACTTC.